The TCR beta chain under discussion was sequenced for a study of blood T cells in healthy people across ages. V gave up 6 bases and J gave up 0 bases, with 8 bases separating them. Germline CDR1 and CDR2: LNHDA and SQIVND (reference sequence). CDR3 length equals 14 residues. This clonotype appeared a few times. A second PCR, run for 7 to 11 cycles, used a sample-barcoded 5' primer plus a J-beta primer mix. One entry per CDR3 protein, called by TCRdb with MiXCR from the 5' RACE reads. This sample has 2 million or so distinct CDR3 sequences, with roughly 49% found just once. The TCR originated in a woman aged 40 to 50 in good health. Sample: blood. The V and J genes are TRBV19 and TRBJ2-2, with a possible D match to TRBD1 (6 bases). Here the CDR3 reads CASRGAANTGELFF. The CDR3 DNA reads TGTGCCAGTAGGGGGGCGGCGAACACCGGGGAGCTGTTTTTT.